This is a list of T cell receptor beta chains from one sample in a study of cytomegalovirus exposure and HLA in healthy donors. TCRdb keeps only in-frame clones here, not all; method: immunoSEQ multiplex PCR. The sample includes 110,000 or so clones, 80% to 85% of them seen just once. Material for sequencing was PBMCs. The source of these receptors is a woman between 35 and 50 years old in good health and CMV-seronegative. CDR3s include the opening cysteine and the closing phenylalanine or tryptophan. Not every row has a clone size; where given, it reads once, few, many or a size class.

size	V	CDR3
NA	TRBV27	CASSLSAGGMTYEQYF
NA	TRBV30	CAWSVFNSPNTEAFF
NA	TRBV6-1	CASSDRLDSPVEQYF
NA	TRBV30	CAWTSGTYEQYF
NA	TRBV4-1	CASSQGFSSVDSNQPQHF
NA	TRBV4-2	CASSQEGTSGGKTQYF
once	TRBV19	CASSHRTALSNTEAFF
few	TRBV2	CASRGQGSTEAFF
NA	TRBV30	CAWRELGTQPYEQYF
NA	TRBV27	CASRGGVRYEQFF
few	TRBV4-3	CASSQDQASNQPQHF
NA	TRBV27	CASSSRQVSYEQYF
NA	TRBV29-1	CSVEVGGGSDYNEQFF
NA	TRBV11-2	CASSFLTGELFF
NA	TRBV2	CASSQPTDTGELFF
NA	TRBV7-8	CASSQWTGRSGANVLTF
NA	TRBV7-2	CASSPRTSGRATGTDTQYF
few	TRBV28	CASSFYGTGGYTF
NA	TRBV7-9	CASSFYSSYEQYF
NA	TRBV2	CASGRAPSPIYEQYF
NA	TRBV13	CASSLTSGSYEQYF
NA	TRBV7-9	CASSLAGGQGAINQPQHF
NA	TRBV27	CASSLSFTDTQYF
NA	TRBV28	CASMDSSTYEQYF
NA	TRBV7-2	CASSFGRVAYEQYF
NA	TRBV15	CATSREPGSYTGELFF
NA	TRBV5-6	CASSKGQGAYEQYF
NA	TRBV10-3	CAISEGLAGGGYEQYF
NA	TRBV30	CAWSVGGASGEQYF
few	TRBV6-5	CASSYSELAGVEQYF
NA	TRBV12-5	CASGAGQLNTEAFF
NA	TRBV9	CASTKAGGGNFYEQFF
NA	TRBV11-2	CASSQLGNTIYF
NA	TRBV23-1	CASDRETGNTIYF
NA	TRBV7-9	CASSPGSNQPQHF
NA	TRBV19	CASSRRPGQPQHF
once	TRBV9	CASSVRPGQGPNEKLFF
NA	TRBV5-4	CASSLDRGGSYEQYF
NA	TRBV2	CASRDRTYGYTF
NA	TRBV28	CASSPPGTGISYF
NA	TRBV27	CASSLNPGLAGSTGELFF
NA	TRBV7-8	CVSSFRDRRAYGYTF
few	TRBV2	CASSETQGMNTEAFF